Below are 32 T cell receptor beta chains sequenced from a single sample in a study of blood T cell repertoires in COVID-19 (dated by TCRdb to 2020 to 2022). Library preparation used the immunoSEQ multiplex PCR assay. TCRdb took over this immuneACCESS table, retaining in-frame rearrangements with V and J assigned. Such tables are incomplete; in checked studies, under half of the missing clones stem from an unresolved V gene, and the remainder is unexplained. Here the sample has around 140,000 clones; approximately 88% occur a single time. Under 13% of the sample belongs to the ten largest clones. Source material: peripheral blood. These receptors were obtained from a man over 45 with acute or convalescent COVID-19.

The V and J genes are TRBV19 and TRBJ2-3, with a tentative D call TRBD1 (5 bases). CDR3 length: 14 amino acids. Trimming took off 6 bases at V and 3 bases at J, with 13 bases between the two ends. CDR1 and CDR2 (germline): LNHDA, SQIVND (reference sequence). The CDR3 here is CASRGLMGTDTQYF. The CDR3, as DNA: TGTGCCAGTAGGGGGCTTATGGGTACAGATACGCAGTATTTT.

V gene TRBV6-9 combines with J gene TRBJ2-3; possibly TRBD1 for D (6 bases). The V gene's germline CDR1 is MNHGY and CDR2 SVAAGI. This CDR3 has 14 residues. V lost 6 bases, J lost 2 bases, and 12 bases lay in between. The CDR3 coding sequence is TGTGCCAGCAGCTCCGGACAGCACACAGATACGCAGTATTTT. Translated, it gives CASSSGQHTDTQYF.

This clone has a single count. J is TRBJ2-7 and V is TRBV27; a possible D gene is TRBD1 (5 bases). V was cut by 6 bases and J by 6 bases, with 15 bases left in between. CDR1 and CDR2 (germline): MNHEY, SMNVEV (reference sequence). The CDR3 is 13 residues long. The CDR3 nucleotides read TGTGCCAGCAGCCTAGGGGTTCGACGCGAGCAGTACTTC. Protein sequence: CASSLGVRREQYF.

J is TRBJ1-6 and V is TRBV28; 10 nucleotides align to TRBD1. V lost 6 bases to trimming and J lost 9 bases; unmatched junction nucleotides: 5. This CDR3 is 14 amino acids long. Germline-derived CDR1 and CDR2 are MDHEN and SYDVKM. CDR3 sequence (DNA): TGTGCCAGCAGCCAGGGACAGGGGAGTTCACCCCTCCACTTT. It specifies CASSQGQGSSPLHF.

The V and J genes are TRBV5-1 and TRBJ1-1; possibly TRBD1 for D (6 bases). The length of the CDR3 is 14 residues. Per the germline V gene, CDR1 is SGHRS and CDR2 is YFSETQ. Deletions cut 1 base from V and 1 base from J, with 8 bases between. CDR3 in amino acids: CASSLQGKNTEAFF. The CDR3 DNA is TGCGCCAGCAGCTTGCAGGGGAAGAACACTGAAGCTTTCTTT.

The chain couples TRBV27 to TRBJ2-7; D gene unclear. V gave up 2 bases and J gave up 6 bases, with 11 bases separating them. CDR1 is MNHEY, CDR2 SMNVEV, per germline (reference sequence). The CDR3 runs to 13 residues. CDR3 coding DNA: TGTGCCAGCAGTTTACGACACCTTGGCGAGCAGTACTTC. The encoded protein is CASSLRHLGEQYF.

The CDR3 here is CASGPGYNEQFF. CDR3 sequence (DNA): TGTGCTAGTGGCCCGGGCTACAATGAGCAGTTCTTC. The genes are TRBV12-5 and TRBJ2-1, with D unresolved. Trimming removed 6 bases at V and 3 bases at J, with 6 bases between. Looked up from germline, CDR1 is LGHNT and CDR2 is FRNRAP. The CDR3 loop spans 12 amino acids.

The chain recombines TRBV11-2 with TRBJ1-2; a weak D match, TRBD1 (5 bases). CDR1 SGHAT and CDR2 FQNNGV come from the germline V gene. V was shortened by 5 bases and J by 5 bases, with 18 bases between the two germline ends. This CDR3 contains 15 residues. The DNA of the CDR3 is TGTGCCAGCAGCCCGGGGGGGTTTTTTAATTATGGCTACACCTTC. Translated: CASSPGGFFNYGYTF.

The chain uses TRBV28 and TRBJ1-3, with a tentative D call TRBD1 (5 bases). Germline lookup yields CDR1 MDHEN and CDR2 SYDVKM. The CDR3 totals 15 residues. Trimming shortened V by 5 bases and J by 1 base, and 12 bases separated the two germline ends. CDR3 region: CASSGQGTSGNTIYF. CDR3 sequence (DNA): TGTGCCAGCAGTGGGCAGGGAACATCTGGAAACACCATATATTTT.

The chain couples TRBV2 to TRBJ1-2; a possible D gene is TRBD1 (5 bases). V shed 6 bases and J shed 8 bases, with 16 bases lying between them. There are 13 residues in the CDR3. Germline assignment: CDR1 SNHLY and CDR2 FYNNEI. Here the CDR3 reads CASRTGQLSGYTF. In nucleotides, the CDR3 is TGTGCCAGCAGAACAGGTCAACTATCGGGCTACACCTTC. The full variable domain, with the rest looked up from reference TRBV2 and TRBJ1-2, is EPEVTQTPSHQVTQMGQEVILRCVPISNHLYFYWYRQILGQKVEFLVSFYNNEISEKSEIFDDQFSVERPDGSNFTLKIRSTKLEDSAMYFCASRTGQLSGYTFGSGTRLTVV.

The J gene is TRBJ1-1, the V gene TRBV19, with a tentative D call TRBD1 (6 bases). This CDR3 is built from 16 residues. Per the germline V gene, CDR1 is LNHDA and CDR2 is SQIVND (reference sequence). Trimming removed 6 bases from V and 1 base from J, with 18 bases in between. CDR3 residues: CASRQDGRGSNTEAFF. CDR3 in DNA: TGTGCCAGTAGGCAAGATGGCAGGGGCTCGAACACTGAAGCTTTCTTT.

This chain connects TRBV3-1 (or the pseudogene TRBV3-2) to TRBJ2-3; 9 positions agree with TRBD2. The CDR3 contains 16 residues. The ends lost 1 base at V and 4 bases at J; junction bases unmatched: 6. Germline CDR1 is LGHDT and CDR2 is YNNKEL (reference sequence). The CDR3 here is CASSQVSGRIPDTQYF. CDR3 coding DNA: TGTGCCAGCAGCCAAGTAAGCGGGAGGATCCCAGATACGCAGTATTTT.

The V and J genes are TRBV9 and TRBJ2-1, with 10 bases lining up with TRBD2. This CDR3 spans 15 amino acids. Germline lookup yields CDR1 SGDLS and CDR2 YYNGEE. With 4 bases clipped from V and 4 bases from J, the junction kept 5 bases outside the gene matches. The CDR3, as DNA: TGTGCCAGCAGCTTCACTAGCGGGAATTACAATGAGCAGTTCTTC. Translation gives CASSFTSGNYNEQFF. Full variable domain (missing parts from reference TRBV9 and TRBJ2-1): DSGVTQTPKHLITATGQRVTLRCSPRSGDLSVYWYQQSLDQGLQFLIQYYNGEERAKGNILERFSAQQFPDLHSELNLSSLELGDSALYFCASSFTSGNYNEQFFGPGTRLTVL.

The CDR3 DNA reads as TGTGCCAGCAGCCGAAGGGACAGAGAGAACACTGAAGCTTTCTTT. It codes for CASSRRDRENTEAFF. The chain employs TRBV3-1 (or the pseudogene TRBV3-2) and TRBJ1-1; TRBD1 agrees at 7 bases. V trimming: 4 bases; J trimming: 1 base; junction bases outside the gene matches: 6. Germline V CDR1 and CDR2: LGHDT, YNNKEL (reference sequence). The CDR3 consists of 15 residues.

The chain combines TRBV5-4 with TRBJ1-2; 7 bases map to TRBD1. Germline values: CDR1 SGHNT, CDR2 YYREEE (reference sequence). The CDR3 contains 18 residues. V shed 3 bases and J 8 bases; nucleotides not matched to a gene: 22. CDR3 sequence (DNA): TGTGCCAGCAGCTGGGTGGTCGACAGGGAAGGAAAATTTTTGGGCTACACCTTC. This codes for CASSWVVDREGKFLGYTF.

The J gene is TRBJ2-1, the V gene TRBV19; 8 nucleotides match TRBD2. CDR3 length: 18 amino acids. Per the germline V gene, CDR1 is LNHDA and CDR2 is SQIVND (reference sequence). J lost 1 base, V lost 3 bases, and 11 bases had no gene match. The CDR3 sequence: CASSITQRGPVSYNEQFF. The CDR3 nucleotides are TGTGCCAGTAGTATCACCCAGCGGGGGCCGGTATCCTACAATGAGCAGTTCTTC.

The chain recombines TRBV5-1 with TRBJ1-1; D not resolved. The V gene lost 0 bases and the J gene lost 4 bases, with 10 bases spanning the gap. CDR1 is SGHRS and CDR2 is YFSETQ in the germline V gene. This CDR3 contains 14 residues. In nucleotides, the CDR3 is TGCGCCAGCAGCTTGGGAGGTGTTGCCACTGAAGCTTTCTTT. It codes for CASSLGGVATEAFF.

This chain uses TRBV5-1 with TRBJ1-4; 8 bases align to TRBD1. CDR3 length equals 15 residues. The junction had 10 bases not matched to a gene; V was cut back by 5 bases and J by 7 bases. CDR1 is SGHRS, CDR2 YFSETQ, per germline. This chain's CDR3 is CASSPNRGSSEKLFF. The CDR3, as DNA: TGCGCCAGCAGTCCTAACAGGGGGTCGAGTGAAAAACTGTTTTTT.

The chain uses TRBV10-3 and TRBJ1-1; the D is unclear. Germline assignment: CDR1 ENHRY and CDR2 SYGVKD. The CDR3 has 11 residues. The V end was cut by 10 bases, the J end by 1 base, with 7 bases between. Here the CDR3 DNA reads TGTGCCACACAGACGAACACTGAAGCTTTCTTT. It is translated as CATQTNTEAFF.

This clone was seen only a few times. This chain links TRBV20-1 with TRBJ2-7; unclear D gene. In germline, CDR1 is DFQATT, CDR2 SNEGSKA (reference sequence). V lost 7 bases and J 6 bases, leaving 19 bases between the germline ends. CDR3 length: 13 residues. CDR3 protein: CSVSRSTPGEQYF. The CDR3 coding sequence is TGCAGTGTTAGTCGCTCCACCCCCGGCGAGCAGTACTTC.

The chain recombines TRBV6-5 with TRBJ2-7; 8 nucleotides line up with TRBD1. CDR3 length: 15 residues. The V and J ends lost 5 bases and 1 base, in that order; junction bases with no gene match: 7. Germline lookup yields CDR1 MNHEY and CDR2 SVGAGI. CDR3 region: CASSIAGTGSYEQYF. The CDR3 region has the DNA TGTGCCAGCAGTATAGCCGGGACAGGATCCTACGAGCAGTACTTC.

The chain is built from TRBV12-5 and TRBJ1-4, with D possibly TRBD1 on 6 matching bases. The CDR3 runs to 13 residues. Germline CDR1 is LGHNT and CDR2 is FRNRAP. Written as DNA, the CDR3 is TGTGCCTCCAGCCGGACAGTAAATGAAAAACTGTTTTTT. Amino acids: CASSRTVNEKLFF.

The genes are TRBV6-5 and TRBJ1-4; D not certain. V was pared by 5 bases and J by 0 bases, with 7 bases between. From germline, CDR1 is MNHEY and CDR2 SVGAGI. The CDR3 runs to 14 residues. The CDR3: CASSLEATNEKLFF. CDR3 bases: TGTGCCAGCAGTCTCGAGGCAACTAATGAAAAACTGTTTTTT.

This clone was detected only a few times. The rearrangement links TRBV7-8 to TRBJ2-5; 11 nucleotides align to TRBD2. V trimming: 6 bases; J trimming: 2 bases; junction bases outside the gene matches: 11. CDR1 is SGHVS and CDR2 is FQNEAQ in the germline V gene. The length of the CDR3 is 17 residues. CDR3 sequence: CASRVGRTSGFQETQYF. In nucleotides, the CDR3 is TGTGCCAGCAGGGTGGGCAGGACTAGCGGGTTTCAAGAGACCCAGTACTTC. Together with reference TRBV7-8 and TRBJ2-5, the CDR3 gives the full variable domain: GAGVSQSPRYKVAKRGQDVALRCDPISGHVSLFWYQQALGQGPEFLTYFQNEAQLDKSGLPSDRFFAERPEGSVSTLKIQRTQQEDSAVYLCASRVGRTSGFQETQYFGPGTRLLVL.

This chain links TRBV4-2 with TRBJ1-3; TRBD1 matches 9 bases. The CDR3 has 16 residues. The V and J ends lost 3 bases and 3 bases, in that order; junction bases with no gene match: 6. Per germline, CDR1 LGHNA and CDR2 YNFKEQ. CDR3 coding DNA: TGTGCCAGCAGCCACCCGGGACAGGGAGGTGGAAACACCATATATTTT. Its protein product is CASSHPGQGGGNTIYF.

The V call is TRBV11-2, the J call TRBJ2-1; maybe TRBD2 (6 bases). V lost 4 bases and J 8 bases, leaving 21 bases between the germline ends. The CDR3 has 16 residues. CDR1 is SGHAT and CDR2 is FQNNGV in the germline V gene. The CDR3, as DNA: TGTGCCAGCAGCTCCAGGTATGGGGGGAAGGTCGATGAGCAGTTCTTC. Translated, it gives CASSSRYGGKVDEQFF.

The CDR3: CASSPRTSGLTKNIQYF. DNA of the CDR3: TGTGCCAGCAGCCCTCGGACTAGCGGCTTGACCAAAAACATTCAGTACTTC. This chain uses TRBV5-4 with TRBJ2-4; 10 bases map to TRBD2. This CDR3 comprises 17 residues. V lost 4 bases, J lost 2 bases, and 9 bases stayed unmatched. CDR1 and CDR2 (germline): SGHNT, YYREEE (reference sequence).

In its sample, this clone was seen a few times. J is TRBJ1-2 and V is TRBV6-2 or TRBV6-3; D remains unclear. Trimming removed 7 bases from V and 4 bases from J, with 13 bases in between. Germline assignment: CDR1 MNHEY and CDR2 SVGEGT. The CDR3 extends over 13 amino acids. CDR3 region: CASTPSGFYGYTF. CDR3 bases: TGTGCCAGCACCCCCTCGGGGTTCTATGGCTACACCTTC.

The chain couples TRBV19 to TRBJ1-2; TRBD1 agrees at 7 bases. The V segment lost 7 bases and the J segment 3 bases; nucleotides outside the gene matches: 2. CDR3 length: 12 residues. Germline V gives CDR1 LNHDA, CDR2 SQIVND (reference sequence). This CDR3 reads CASTDRDYGYTF. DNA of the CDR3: TGTGCCAGTACCGACAGGGACTATGGCTACACCTTC. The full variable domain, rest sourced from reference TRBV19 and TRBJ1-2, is DGGITQSPKYLFRKEGQNVTLSCEQNLNHDAMYWYRQDPGQGLRLIYYSQIVNDFQKGDIAEGYSVSREKKESFPLTVTSAQKNPTAFYLCASTDRDYGYTFGSGTRLTVV.

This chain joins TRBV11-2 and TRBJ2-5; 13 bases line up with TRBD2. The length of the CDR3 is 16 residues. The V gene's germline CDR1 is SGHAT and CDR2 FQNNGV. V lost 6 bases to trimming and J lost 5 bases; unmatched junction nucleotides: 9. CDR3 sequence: CASRTSGGNWQETQYF. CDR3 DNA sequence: TGTGCCAGCAGGACTAGCGGGGGGAATTGGCAGGAGACCCAGTACTTC.

The CDR3 here is CASSIAGGDQPQHF. Written as DNA, the CDR3 is TGTGCCAGTAGTATAGCAGGAGGGGATCAGCCCCAGCATTTT. V usage is TRBV19 and J usage is TRBJ1-5, with D perhaps TRBD1 (5 bases). This CDR3 has 14 residues. Trimming shortened V by 1 base and J by 5 bases, and 9 bases separated the two germline ends. Germline lookup yields CDR1 LNHDA and CDR2 SQIVND (reference sequence).

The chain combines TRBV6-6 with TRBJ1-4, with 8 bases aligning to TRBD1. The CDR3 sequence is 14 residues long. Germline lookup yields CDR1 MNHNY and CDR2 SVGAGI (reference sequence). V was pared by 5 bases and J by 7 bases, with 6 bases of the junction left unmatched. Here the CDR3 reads CASSPQGAFEKLFF. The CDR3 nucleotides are TGTGCCAGCAGTCCCCAGGGGGCGTTTGAAAAACTGTTTTTT.